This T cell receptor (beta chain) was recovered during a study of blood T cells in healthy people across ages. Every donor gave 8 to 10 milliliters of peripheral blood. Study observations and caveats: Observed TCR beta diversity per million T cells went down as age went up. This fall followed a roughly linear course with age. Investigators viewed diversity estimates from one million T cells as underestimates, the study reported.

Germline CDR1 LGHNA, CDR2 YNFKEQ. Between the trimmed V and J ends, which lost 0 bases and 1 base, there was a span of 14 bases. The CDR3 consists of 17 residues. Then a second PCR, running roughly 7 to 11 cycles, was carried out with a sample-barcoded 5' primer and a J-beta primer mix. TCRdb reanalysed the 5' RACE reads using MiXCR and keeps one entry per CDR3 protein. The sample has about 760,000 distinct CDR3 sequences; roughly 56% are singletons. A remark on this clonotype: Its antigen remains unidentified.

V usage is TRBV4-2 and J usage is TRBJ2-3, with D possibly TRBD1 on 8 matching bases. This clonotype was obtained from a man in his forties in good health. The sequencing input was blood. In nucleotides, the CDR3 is TGTGCCAGCAGCCAAGACGGGGGGACAGGAGGCACAGATACGCAGTATTTT. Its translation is CASSQDGGTGGTDTQYF.